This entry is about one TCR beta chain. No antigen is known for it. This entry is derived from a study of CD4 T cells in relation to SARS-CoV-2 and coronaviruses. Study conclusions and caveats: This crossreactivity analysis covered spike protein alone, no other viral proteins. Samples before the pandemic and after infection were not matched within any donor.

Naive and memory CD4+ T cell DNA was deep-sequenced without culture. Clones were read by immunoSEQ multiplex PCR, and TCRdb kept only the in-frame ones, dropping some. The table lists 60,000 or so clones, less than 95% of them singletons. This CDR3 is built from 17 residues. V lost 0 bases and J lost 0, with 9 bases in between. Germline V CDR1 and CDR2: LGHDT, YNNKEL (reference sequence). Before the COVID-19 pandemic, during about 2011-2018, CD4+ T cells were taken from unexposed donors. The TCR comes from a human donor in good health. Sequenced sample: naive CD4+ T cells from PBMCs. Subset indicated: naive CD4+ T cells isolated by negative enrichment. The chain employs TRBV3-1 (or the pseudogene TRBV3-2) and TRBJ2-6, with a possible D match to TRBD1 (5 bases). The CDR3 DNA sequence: TGTGCCAGCAGCCAAGAAGGGGCGCACTCTGGGGCCAACGTCCTGACTTTC. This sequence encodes CASSQEGAHSGANVLTF.